Shown below are 11 T cell receptor beta chains from a single sample sequenced in a study of blood T cell repertoires in COVID-19. Here immunoSEQ multiplex PCR was the method, and the copy in TCRdb shows in-frame clones only, minus some. The sample records around 260,000 clones, approximately 88% being singletons. Sequences were obtained from peripheral blood. These receptors were taken from a woman aged 40 to 50 who had recovered from COVID-19.

V and J are TRBV14 and TRBJ2-1; D unclear. The CDR3 has 14 amino acids. V was pared by 3 bases and J by 6 bases, with 12 bases between. Per the germline V gene, CDR1 is SGHDN and CDR2 is FVKESK. The CDR3 region is CASSHLVEFNEQFF. The CDR3 DNA follows: TGTGCCAGCAGCCATCTAGTGGAGTTCAATGAGCAGTTCTTC.

The chain carries TRBV7-8 and TRBJ2-2; D may be TRBD2 (5 bases). Trimming shortened V by 1 base and J by 5 bases, and 8 bases separated the two germline ends. Germline CDR1 and CDR2: SGHVS and FQNEAQ. The CDR3 has 14 residues. The CDR3 nucleotides are TGTGCCAGCAGCTTAGGGACGGGAACCGGGGAGCTGTTTTTT. Its protein is CASSLGTGTGELFF.

A note on this clone: Different DNA sequences within this sample yield the same CDR3. The chain has TRBV9 and TRBJ2-1; 7 nucleotides align to TRBD2. The length of the CDR3 is 15 residues. Germline values: CDR1 SGDLS, CDR2 YYNGEE. V lost 3 bases, J lost 4 bases, and 7 bases stayed unmatched. The DNA of the CDR3 is TGTGCCAGCAGCGCTGGTCTAGCGGCATACAATGAGCAGTTCTTC. Translation gives CASSAGLAAYNEQFF. The whole variable domain, remainder taken from reference TRBV9 and TRBJ2-1, is DSGVTQTPKHLITATGQRVTLRCSPRSGDLSVYWYQQSLDQGLQFLIQYYNGEERAKGNILERFSAQQFPDLHSELNLSSLELGDSALYFCASSAGLAAYNEQFFGPGTRLTVL.

The chain recombines TRBV19 with TRBJ1-1; 9 nucleotides align to TRBD1. The CDR3 extends over 14 amino acids. V was pared by 7 bases and J by 1 base, with 4 bases of the junction left unmatched. CDR1 is LNHDA and CDR2 is SQIVND in the germline V gene (reference sequence). This CDR3 is CASNLGQGNTEAFF. In DNA form, the CDR3 reads TGTGCCAGTAACCTGGGACAGGGGAACACTGAAGCTTTCTTT.

This clone appeared many times. This chain uses TRBV5-8 with TRBJ2-7, with 10 bases lining up with TRBD1. V shed 4 bases and J 0 bases; nucleotides not matched to a gene: 4. CDR1 SGHTS and CDR2 YDEGEE come from the germline V gene. CDR3 length equals 15 residues. CDR3 bases: TGTGCCAGCAGCCCTGGGACAGGGGACTCCTACGAGCAGTACTTC. As protein: CASSPGTGDSYEQYF.

The chain is built from TRBV5-6 and TRBJ2-2, with TRBD2 matching 7 bases. V shed 0 bases, J shed 7 bases, and the junction held 3 bases outside the gene matches. The germline gives CDR1 SGHDT, CDR2 YYEEEE. This CDR3 is 14 amino acids long. CDR3 sequence: CASSLVGGNGELFF. In DNA, the CDR3 is TGTGCCAGCAGCTTGGTGGGGGGGAACGGGGAGCTGTTTTTT.

The V and J genes are TRBV6-5 and TRBJ2-3; D may be TRBD1 (5 bases). The CDR3 totals 14 residues. Trimming pared 7 bases from V and 0 bases from J, leaving 11 bases between. Germline V gene data show CDR1 as MNHEY and CDR2 as SVGAGI. In nucleotides, the CDR3 is TGTGCCAGCAAGACAGATACAAGCACAGATACGCAGTATTTT. This gives the protein CASKTDTSTDTQYF.

The J gene is TRBJ1-3, the V gene TRBV18; D not certain. V shed 0 bases and J shed 8 bases, with 8 bases lying between them. Per the germline V gene, CDR1 is KGHSH and CDR2 is LQKENI. This CDR3 contains 13 residues. As DNA, the CDR3 is TGTGCCAGCTCACCACCCCCCTCGGACACCATATATTTT. Protein sequence: CASSPPPSDTIYF.

The rearrangement joins TRBV5-8 to TRBJ1-5; unclear D gene. Germline assignment: CDR1 SGHTS and CDR2 YDEGEE. The CDR3 consists of 14 residues. Between the trimmed V and J ends, which lost 4 bases and 0 bases, there was a span of 8 bases. CDR3 nucleotide sequence: TGTGCCAGCAGCCTCCACAGTAGCAATCAGCCCCAGCATTTT. Translating gives CASSLHSSNQPQHF.

V and J are TRBV18 and TRBJ2-7; no definite D call. The CDR3 runs to 12 residues. Germline V CDR1 and CDR2: KGHSH, LQKENI. V lost 6 bases to trimming and J lost 2 bases, with 8 bases between them. In nucleotides, the CDR3 is TGTGCCAGCTCGGCTCAGACCTACGAGCAGTACTTC. Amino acid sequence: CASSAQTYEQYF.

The chain employs TRBV9 and TRBJ1-5; D might be TRBD1 (6 bases). CDR1 SGDLS and CDR2 YYNGEE come from the germline V gene. With 2 bases removed from V and 4 bases from J, the gap between germline ends came to 10 bases. This CDR3 comprises 14 residues. The CDR3 loop is CASSVSGVNQPQHF. CDR3 coding DNA: TGTGCCAGCAGCGTCTCAGGGGTAAATCAGCCCCAGCATTTT.